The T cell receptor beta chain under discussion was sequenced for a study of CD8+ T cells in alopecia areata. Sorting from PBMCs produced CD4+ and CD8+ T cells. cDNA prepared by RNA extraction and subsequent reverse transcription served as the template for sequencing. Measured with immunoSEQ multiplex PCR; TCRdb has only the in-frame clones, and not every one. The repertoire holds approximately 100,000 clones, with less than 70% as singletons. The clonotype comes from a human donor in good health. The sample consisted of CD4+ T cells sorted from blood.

For the CDR3, the DNA is TGTGCCAGCAGGAAACAGGGGGTGAGCACAGATACGCAGTATTTT. Its translation is CASRKQGVSTDTQYF. The V gene is TRBV2, the J gene TRBJ2-3; 8 bases are a match to TRBD1. Germline CDR1 reads SNHLY; CDR2 reads FYNNEI. The CDR3 spans 15 residues. The junction had 5 bases not matched to a gene; V was cut back by 6 bases and J by 0 bases.